This T cell receptor beta chain derives from a study of blood T cell repertoires in COVID-19. Trimming pared 4 bases from V and 9 bases from J, leaving 16 bases between. This CDR3 has 14 amino acids. Germline loops: CDR1 MGHRA, CDR2 YSYEKL. This clone came up a few times. As handled by the study authors: Reference gene primer amplification in the assay estimated nucleated cell counts. TCRdb keeps only in-frame clones here, not all; method: immunoSEQ multiplex PCR. V, J and clone size are taken as reported in that table, and D and trimming were inferred from the DNA itself. There are about 47,000 clones in the sample; 88% occur only once, and roughly 3% lies in the top ten.

Sequencing was performed on peripheral blood. The clonotype originates from a man aged 50-59 years with active COVID-19. The chain uses TRBV4-1 and TRBJ1-5; D remains ambiguous. The CDR3 nucleotides are TGCGCCAGCAGCCTAAACCAGGAGGGTACGCCCCAGCATTTT. As protein: CASSLNQEGTPQHF.